One and the same sample provided the 3 T cell receptor beta chains below, sequenced in a study of cytomegalovirus exposure and HLA in healthy donors. PCR employed 60 Vbeta and 13 Jbeta primers. Assay used: immunoSEQ multiplex PCR; TCRdb lists only in-frame clones, some missing. The sample has some 110,000 clones, less than 85% seen once; the top ten hold more than 6.5%. Sequencing was performed on PBMCs. These receptors came from a man in his forties in good health and CMV-seropositive.

V gene TRBV7-2 combines with J gene TRBJ2-5, with TRBD2 matching 10 bases. CDR1 and CDR2 from the germline V gene are SGHTA and FQGNSA. Trimming at V came to 6 bases and at J to 2 bases, leaving 6 bases not matched to a gene. This CDR3 is 15 amino acids long. The CDR3 protein is CASRRGTSDQETQYF. In nucleotides, the CDR3 is TGTGCCAGCAGACGTGGGACTAGCGATCAAGAGACCCAGTACTTC. Full variable domain (missing parts from reference TRBV7-2 and TRBJ2-5): GAGVSQSPSNKVTEKGKDVELRCDPISGHTALYWYRQSLGQGLEFLIYFQGNSAPDKSGLPSDRFSAERTGGSVSTLTIQRTQQEDSAVYLCASRRGTSDQETQYFGPGTRLLVL.

This chain joins TRBV7-2 and TRBJ2-1; tentative D call: TRBD1 (5 bases). Germline loops: CDR1 SGHTA, CDR2 FQGNSA. Trimming left V 2 bases short and J 3 bases short, with 14 bases between. The CDR3 sequence is 16 residues long. The CDR3 loop is CASSLIDSPFYNEQFF. The DNA of the CDR3 is TGTGCCAGCAGCTTAATAGACAGTCCCTTCTACAATGAGCAGTTCTTC.

The genes are TRBV27 and TRBJ2-5; 10 nucleotides agree with TRBD1. CDR3 length: 16 amino acids. With 4 bases clipped from V and 3 bases from J, the junction kept 8 bases outside the gene matches. CDR1 is MNHEY and CDR2 is SMNVEV in the germline V gene (reference sequence). DNA of the CDR3: TGTGCCAGCAGTTACGACAGGGGGCAATTCGAAGAGACCCAGTACTTC. Protein product: CASSYDRGQFEETQYF.